This is a list of T cell receptor beta chains from one sample in a study of T cells in localized non-small cell lung cancer. Profiled with immunoSEQ multiplex PCR; TCRdb holds only in-frame clones, not every one. The sample yields roughly 36,000 clones, 70% to 80% seen once. The sample was PBMCs, taken before any cancer treatment. The receptors stem from a woman aged 35-75 years with stage II squamous cell lung carcinoma. Each CDR3 is given with its conserved first and last residue. D genes are given only for firm matches. A clone size is listed for some rows: how often the clone was seen (once, few, many), or a class if it is expanded.

DNA | CDR3 | size | J | D | V
TGTGCCAGCAGCTCGACAGATAAGAACACTGAAGCTTTCTTT | CASSSTDKNTEAFF | . | TRBJ1-1 | . | TRBV7-2
TGTGCCAGCAGCTTAAATTACGAGCAGTACTTC | CASSLNYEQYF | . | TRBJ2-7 | . | TRBV7-9
TGTGCCAGCAGTACAACACCGGGAGGTGAGCAGTTCTTC | CASSTTPGGEQFF | . | TRBJ2-1 | TRBD2 | TRBV6-5
TGCGCCAGCAGTGAGGAGGGCTGGGCTGAAGCTTTCTTT | CASSEEGWAEAFF | few | TRBJ1-1 | . | TRBV10-2
TGTGCCACCAGCAGAGACGGGATGCGCAAAGAGACCCAGTACTTC | CATSRDGMRKETQYF | . | TRBJ2-5 | . | TRBV15
TGTGCCAGCAGCGCAGGCGCGCAGACCCAGTACTTC | CASSAGAQTQYF | . | TRBJ2-5 | . | TRBV14
TGCAGCGTCCGGGCCCAGGGCACAGATACGCAGTATTTT | CSVRAQGTDTQYF | . | TRBJ2-3 | . | TRBV29-1
TGTGCCAGCAGTTTCTTGCGGTCACCCCTCCACTTT | CASSFLRSPLHF | . | TRBJ1-6 | . | TRBV27
TGTGCCAGCAGCTTAGGGGCCCTCATGCAGGAGACCCAGTACTTC | CASSLGALMQETQYF | . | TRBJ2-5 | . | TRBV7-6
TGTGCCAGCAGTACAGGGCTCTCTGGGGCCAACGTCCTGACTTTC | CASSTGLSGANVLTF | . | TRBJ2-6 | . | TRBV2
TGCAGCGTTGACTCGGCGGGCGGGGAGCTGTTTTTT | CSVDSAGGELFF | . | TRBJ2-2 | . | TRBV29-1
TGTGCCAGCAGTTTCCTCTCGGGCAATCAGCCCCAGCATTTT | CASSFLSGNQPQHF | . | TRBJ1-5 | . | TRBV28
TGTGCCAGCAGTTCCCTGGAGGCGACTTGGGGGGAGACCCAGTACTTC | CASSSLEATWGETQYF | . | TRBJ2-5 | . | TRBV6-6
TGTGCCAGCTCACGGACGGTCCTCTCGGGGTACAATGAGCAGTTCTTC | CASSRTVLSGYNEQFF | few | TRBJ2-1 | . | TRBV18
TGTGCCAGTAAGGTAGGGACTAGCGTGGCAGATACGCAGTATTTT | CASKVGTSVADTQYF | . | TRBJ2-3 | TRBD2 | TRBV19
TGTGCCAGCAGCCCTGACAGGATCTTCAATGAGCAGTTCTTC | CASSPDRIFNEQFF | . | TRBJ2-1 | . | TRBV7-8
TGCGCCAGCAGTCTTAAGCGTAACCTCAACACCGGGGAGCTGTTTTTT | CASSLKRNLNTGELFF | . | TRBJ2-2 | . | TRBV23-1
TGTGCCAGTAGTCCCGCCTTCGGCTATGGCTACACCTTC | CASSPAFGYGYTF | . | TRBJ1-2 | . | TRBV19
TGTGCCACCACCCTGGGTCAGGGCAGCGGAGAGACCCAGTACTTC | CATTLGQGSGETQYF | . | TRBJ2-5 | . | TRBV15
TGTGCCAGCAGTGACTGGGGCAGGGGAGGCACTGAAGCTTTCTTT | CASSDWGRGGTEAFF | . | TRBJ1-1 | . | TRBV25-1
TGTGCCAGCAGGAGAGACTCTGGAAACACCATATATTTT | CASRRDSGNTIYF | once | TRBJ1-3 | . | TRBV2
TGTGCCAGCAGTCGACCCACTAGCGGGGCAGGGCACACCGGGGAGCTGTTTTTT | CASSRPTSGAGHTGELFF | . | TRBJ2-2 | TRBD2 | TRBV27
TGTGCCAGTAGCGTCGGGGTGTCGACCCAAGAGACCCAGTACTTC | CASSVGVSTQETQYF | . | TRBJ2-5 | . | TRBV19
TGTGCCAGCAGATATCCGGGACAGGGGAACTATGGCTACACCTTC | CASRYPGQGNYGYTF | . | TRBJ1-2 | TRBD1 | TRBV28
TGTGCCAGCAGTGAACAGGGGGCGAGGTTGTTTTTT | CASSEQGARLFF | . | TRBJ2-2 | TRBD1 | TRBV6-5
TGTGCCAGCAGCTTAGAACTAGGGGGGTATGGCTACACCTTC | CASSLELGGYGYTF | . | TRBJ1-2 | . | TRBV7-2
TGTGCCAGCAGTGATCCTAAGTCCAATGAGCAGTTCTTC | CASSDPKSNEQFF | few | TRBJ2-1 | . | TRBV6-4
TGTGCCTCCCAGGGCAGCTCCTACGAGCAGTACTTC | CASQGSSYEQYF | . | TRBJ2-7 | . | TRBV19
TGTGCCAGTGGAATCAGGCCCACAGATACGCAGTATTTT | CASGIRPTDTQYF | . | TRBJ2-3 | . | TRBV19
TGTGCCATCAGGGGGACAGGGGCAGTCACTGAAGCTTTCTTT | CAIRGTGAVTEAFF | . | TRBJ1-1 | TRBD1 | TRBV10-3
TGTGCCAGCAGCTTAGTAGGCGGACCGAATAGCAATCAGCCCCAGCATTTT | CASSLVGGPNSNQPQHF | . | TRBJ1-5 | . | TRBV7-2
TGCGCCAGCAGCCGGGACGGCGTCTCCTACGAGCAGTACTTC | CASSRDGVSYEQYF | . | TRBJ2-7 | . | TRBV5-1
TGTGCCAGCAGTTACGGAGGGGGACAGGGTATTGGGACCCAGTACTTC | CASSYGGGQGIGTQYF | . | TRBJ2-5 | TRBD1 | TRBV6-6
TGTGCCAGCAGGTCGACTAGCCACAATGAGCAGTTCTTC | CASRSTSHNEQFF | . | TRBJ2-1 | TRBD2 | TRBV27
TGTGCCAGCTCCCCCGGGGGCGGAAGGGGCGAGCAGTACTTC | CASSPGGGRGEQYF | . | TRBJ2-7 | . | TRBV18
TGTGCCAGCAGGGGTAGGGTCTCCTACGAGCAGTACTTC | CASRGRVSYEQYF | . | TRBJ2-7 | . | TRBV28
TGCGCCAGCAGCTTGTCAGTAGGGACAGACGCTGAAGCTTTCTTT | CASSLSVGTDAEAFF | . | TRBJ1-1 | TRBD1 | TRBV5-1
TGCGCCAGCAGCCAAGAAACGGCGGGGGGCGCGTACTCTACAGATACGCAGTATTTT | CASSQETAGGAYSTDTQYF | . | TRBJ2-3 | TRBD2 | TRBV4-3
TGCGCCAGCAGTCTGGTCCGGGGATCCGGCTACACCTTC | CASSLVRGSGYTF | . | TRBJ1-2 | . | TRBV23-1
TGTGCCAGCAGTTTCGCACAACGGACGGCTGAAGCTTTCTTT | CASSFAQRTAEAFF | . | TRBJ1-1 | . | TRBV27
TGTGCCACCGGACAGATAAACACTGAAGCTTTCTTT | CATGQINTEAFF | . | TRBJ1-1 | . | TRBV2
TGTGCCAGCAGTTACGTAGGACTAGAAGATGGTGAGCAGTTCTTC | CASSYVGLEDGEQFF | few | TRBJ2-1 | TRBD2 | TRBV6-6
TGCGCCAGCAGCTTGTCAAGGGCGGGCGAGACCCAGTACTTC | CASSLSRAGETQYF | . | TRBJ2-5 | . | TRBV5-1
TGTGCCAGCTCACCACGGGGTACCAATGAAAAACTGTTTTTT | CASSPRGTNEKLFF | . | TRBJ1-4 | . | TRBV18
TGTGCCAGCAGTAGTGACAGCGCAGGGAACCAGCCCCAGCATTTT | CASSSDSAGNQPQHF | . | TRBJ1-5 | . | TRBV6-5